This T cell receptor beta chain was recovered during a study of cytomegalovirus exposure and HLA in healthy donors. Background on the study: In a later analysis, it was reported that the roughly 120 validation repertoires had been produced on the same platform as the roughly 700 repertoires belonging to the first cohort.

Method: immunoSEQ multiplex PCR; TCRdb's copy keeps in-frame clones and lacks some. The data hold about 360,000 clones, with 70% to 90% observed a single time. The length of the CDR3 is 13 residues. CDR1 is SSHAT, CDR2 FNYEAQ, per germline (reference sequence). With 3 bases removed from V and 6 bases from J, the gap between germline ends came to 9 bases. Sequenced: PBMCs. This TCR came from a woman under 30 in good health and CMV-seronegative. The chain couples TRBV7-7 to TRBJ2-1; D possibly corresponds to TRBD2 (5 bases). This CDR3 is CASSFPGGNEQFF. The CDR3 coding sequence is TGTGCCAGCAGCTTTCCCGGAGGCAATGAGCAGTTCTTC.